These T cell receptor beta chains were read from a single sample in a study of shared clonotypes between healthy human individuals. Sequenced by immunoSEQ multiplex PCR; TCRdb stores in-frame clones only, minus some. Here the sample spans a few hundred thousand clones, 60% to 80% being singletons. The sequenced sample consisted of PBMCs. All receptors come from a woman aged 40 to 49 in good health. Some clones in this sample may be carry-over from other donors' samples. CDR3s include the opening cysteine and the closing phenylalanine or tryptophan. The order of the fields is D gene, clone size, J gene, V gene, CDR3 DNA, CDR3 protein. A D gene is named only where the DNA matches it firmly. Clone size is not always given. Where it is, it says once, few, many or a class for expanded clones.

TRBD2 | NA | TRBJ2-1 | TRBV5-1 | TGCGCCAGCAGCTTGGGAGCGGGAGATGTGGATGAGCAGTTCTTC | CASSLGAGDVDEQFF
TRBD1 | NA | TRBJ1-1 | TRBV5-1 | TGCGCCAGCAGCTTTGTTCAGGGGGCCTCTGAAGCTTTCTTT | CASSFVQGASEAFF
NA | NA | TRBJ2-1 | TRBV9 | TGTGCCAGCAGCCTCATGGGAACTAGCAGCTACAATGAGCAGTTCTTC | CASSLMGTSSYNEQFF
TRBD1 | NA | TRBJ2-7 | TRBV28 | TGTGCCAGCAGTCTTCGGACAGGCCGTGACTACGAGCAGTACTTC | CASSLRTGRDYEQYF
TRBD2 | NA | TRBJ2-7 | TRBV2 | TGTGCCAGCAGAGCCTCGGGAGGGCACTCCTACGAGCAGTACTTC | CASRASGGHSYEQYF
NA | NA | TRBJ1-2 | TRBV28 | TGTGCCAGCAGAGAGCGAGGTGGGCAATTTAATGGCTACACCTTC | CASRERGGQFNGYTF
TRBD1 | NA | TRBJ2-5 | TRBV5-1 | TGCGCCAGCAGCTACGGACAGGGGGATTATAGAGAGACCCAGTACTTC | CASSYGQGDYRETQYF
NA | NA | TRBJ1-1 | TRBV30 | TGTGCCTGGGGACAGCTCAACACTGAAGCTTTCTTT | CAWGQLNTEAFF
TRBD1 | NA | TRBJ2-2 | TRBV2 | TGTGCCAGCAGCCTGGACAGGGGCAGCGGGGAGCTGTTTTTT | CASSLDRGSGELFF
NA | NA | TRBJ2-7 | TRBV30 | TGTGCCTCGCCGGGACCGTCCATCTACGAGCAGTACTTC | CASPGPSIYEQYF
NA | NA | TRBJ1-1 | TRBV30 | TGTGCCTGGACCAACTTCAGGGCGGGGAACACTGAAGCTTTCTTT | CAWTNFRAGNTEAFF
TRBD1 | NA | TRBJ2-1 | TRBV27 | TGTGCCAGCAGCCTACAGGGGGTATCCTACAATGAGCAGTTCTTC | CASSLQGVSYNEQFF
NA | NA | TRBJ1-4 | TRBV30 | TGTGCCTGGTCCCTGGGCGGGACTAATGAAAAACTGTTTTTT | CAWSLGGTNEKLFF
TRBD1 | once | TRBJ2-1 | TRBV27 | TGTGCCAGCAGCACCGAGGGGGCGCGGGACAATGAGCAGTTCTTC | CASSTEGARDNEQFF
NA | few | TRBJ1-1 | TRBV5-1 | TGCGCCAGCAGCTTCGGACCCATGAACACTGAAGCTTTCTTT | CASSFGPMNTEAFF
NA | NA | TRBJ2-7 | TRBV9 | TGTGCCAGCAGCGTAGATGTCCTCAACGAGCAGTACTTC | CASSVDVLNEQYF
NA | once | TRBJ2-5 | TRBV27 | TGTGCCAGCAGTTTAATGAGCGCTCAAGAGACCCAGTACTTC | CASSLMSAQETQYF
NA | NA | TRBJ2-3 | TRBV28 | TGTGCCAGCAGTTCCCTACAGGGAAGCACAGATACGCAGTATTTT | CASSSLQGSTDTQYF
NA | few | TRBJ1-1 | TRBV7-3 | TGTGCCAGCAGCTTCGGACTTAACACTGAAGCTTTCTTT | CASSFGLNTEAFF
TRBD1 | few | TRBJ2-5 | TRBV7-9 | TGTGCCAGCAGCTCCGGGACAGTCGAAGAAGAGACCCAGTACTTC | CASSSGTVEEETQYF
NA | few | TRBJ1-2 | TRBV7-9 | TGTGCCAGCAGCCGACAGGACTATGGCTACACCTTC | CASSRQDYGYTF
NA | NA | TRBJ1-2 | TRBV6-4 | TGTGCCAGCAGTGACACCCCCGGGACCGACTATGGCTACACCTTC | CASSDTPGTDYGYTF
TRBD1 | once | TRBJ1-2 | TRBV7-9 | TGTGCCAGCAGTTATCCGGGACAGGGAGATCATGGCTACACCTTC | CASSYPGQGDHGYTF
TRBD1 | NA | TRBJ1-4 | TRBV5-1 | TGCGCCAGCAGCCCGGTCCCGGGACAGGGCTCCAATGAAAAACTGTTTTTT | CASSPVPGQGSNEKLFF
NA | few | TRBJ2-2 | TRBV19 | TGTGCCAGTAGCCCGCCCGGGGAGCTGTTTTTT | CASSPPGELFF
NA | NA | TRBJ2-5 | TRBV5-1 | TGCGCCAGCAGCTTGGGGCAGATTTCGGAGACCCAGTACTTC | CASSLGQISETQYF
NA | once | TRBJ1-4 | TRBV6-5 | TGTGCCAGCAGTTACCGAGGGACCGTCTTGGGCGAAAAACTGTTTTTT | CASSYRGTVLGEKLFF
TRBD2 | NA | TRBJ2-3 | TRBV14 | TGTGCCAGCAGTCGGACTAGCGGAAGCACAGATACGCAGTATTTT | CASSRTSGSTDTQYF
NA | NA | TRBJ2-6 | TRBV10-3 | TGTGCCATCAGTGCAACCCGCTCTGGGGCCAACGTCCTGACTTTC | CAISATRSGANVLTF
NA | NA | TRBJ1-1 | TRBV10-3 | TGTGCCATCTCAGTCGGATCCAGGGAGAATGAAGCTTTCTTT | CAISVGSRENEAFF
NA | NA | TRBJ2-5 | TRBV29-1 | TGCAGCGTTGATAGGGACACCGGGGGAGAGACCCAGTACTTC | CSVDRDTGGETQYF
TRBD2 | NA | TRBJ2-7 | TRBV29-1 | TGCAGCGTGGGGGGGACTAGCGGGAGATCCGAGCAGTACTTC | CSVGGTSGRSEQYF
NA | NA | TRBJ1-4 | TRBV30 | TGTGCCTGGAGACGGACCGCAACTAATGAAAAACTGTTTTTT | CAWRRTATNEKLFF
TRBD1 | NA | TRBJ1-5 | TRBV19 | TGTGCCAGTAGTAGTACACGACAGGGGGCAGACAATCAGCCCCAGCATTTT | CASSSTRQGADNQPQHF
NA | NA | TRBJ2-7 | TRBV30 | TGTGCCTGGAGTGTAGGCACAGGGACAGAGCAGTACTTC | CAWSVGTGTEQYF
TRBD2 | many | TRBJ2-1 | TRBV14 | TGTGCCAGCAGCCCGAGACTAGCGGGAGGGCCACATGAGCAGTTCTTC | CASSPRLAGGPHEQFF
NA | NA | TRBJ2-7 | TRBV6-5 | TGTGCCAGCGGTTACTCTGGACAGTTCTACGAGCAGTACTTC | CASGYSGQFYEQYF
NA | NA | TRBJ1-3 | TRBV5-4 | TGTGCCAGCAGCTTTGGAGACACCCAGGGAGGCTCTGGAAACACCATATATTTT | CASSFGDTQGGSGNTIYF
NA | NA | TRBJ2-7 | TRBV5-1 | TGCGCCAGCAGCTTGGGCGGGAACCCCTACGAGCAGTACTTC | CASSLGGNPYEQYF
NA | few | TRBJ2-7 | TRBV7-6 | TGTGCCAGCAGCTTAGGGTTGGGGGACTCCTACGGGCAGTACTTC | CASSLGLGDSYGQYF
TRBD2 | few | TRBJ2-4 | TRBV28 | TGTGCCAGCAGTCCAGCGGGAGGGGGGGCGGCCAAAAACATTCAGTACTTC | CASSPAGGGAAKNIQYF
NA | NA | TRBJ2-7 | TRBV9 | TGTGCCAGCAGCGGGACTACCTGGGGGGAGCAGTACTTC | CASSGTTWGEQYF
NA | few | TRBJ2-5 | TRBV28 | TGTGCCAGCAGTTTAAAATCATCAGTCAGGGATAGATACTTC | CASSLKSSVRDRYF
NA | NA | TRBJ2-7 | TRBV7-2 | TGTGCCAGCAGCCCTCAGCCAGGGTCCCTAGGAGAGCAGTACTTC | CASSPQPGSLGEQYF
NA | NA | TRBJ2-6 | TRBV28 | TGTGCCAGCAGTACACCTCATTCTGGGGCCAACGTCCTGACTTTC | CASSTPHSGANVLTF
NA | NA | TRBJ1-1 | TRBV30 | TGTGCCTGGAGTGTTGGCCTGAACACTGAAGCTTTCTTT | CAWSVGLNTEAFF
NA | NA | TRBJ2-3 | TRBV11-2 | TGTGCCAGCAGCTTATCCCCAGATACGCAGTATTTT | CASSLSPDTQYF
NA | many | TRBJ2-3 | TRBV9 | TGTGCCAGCAGCTCCCGTCGAGATACGCAGTATTTT | CASSSRRDTQYF
NA | NA | TRBJ2-1 | TRBV30 | TGTGCCTGGAGTCCTATCTCCGGACTCCAGCATGAGCAGTTCTTC | CAWSPISGLQHEQFF
NA | NA | TRBJ2-2 | TRBV5-1 | TGCGCCAGCAAGGAGCGGACAAACACCGGGGAGCTGTTTTTT | CASKERTNTGELFF
NA | NA | TRBJ1-2 | TRBV7-3 | TGTGCCAGCAGCCCCTCGCCCGGGAATAACTATGGCTACACCTTC | CASSPSPGNNYGYTF